Below are 24 T cell receptor beta chains sequenced from a single sample in a study of Ad26.COV2.S vaccination and SARS-CoV-2 variants. This table comes from immunoSEQ multiplex PCR, and its TCRdb copy is limited to in-frame clones, with some not included. The table has roughly 270,000 clones, around 87% seen once. The treatment is: around 19 received Ad26.COV2.S at low or high dose, single or two shots; roughly five received placebo; per-sample allocation not given. Samples came from day 63 after the first vaccine or placebo injection. The starting material was peripheral blood, obtained in a trial of Ad26.COV2.S vaccine versus placebo. The receptors shown here come from a person aged 18-65 years who received the Ad26.COV2.S COVID-19 vaccine or a placebo.

This clone was counted a single time. The rearrangement joins TRBV27 to TRBJ1-4; D uncertain. The CDR3 is made up of 15 amino acids. The V end was cut by 5 bases, the J end by 6 bases, with 16 bases between. Germline V gene sequence: CDR1 MNHEY, CDR2 SMNVEV (reference sequence). Written as DNA, the CDR3 is TGTGCCAGCAGTCCAAGGTCCGGGTGGGATGAAAAACTGTTTTTT. Protein: CASSPRSGWDEKLFF.

J is TRBJ2-4 and V is TRBV18; weak D call: TRBD1 (5 bases). Germline V gene data show CDR1 as KGHSH and CDR2 as LQKENI. Trimming pared 3 bases from V and 4 bases from J, leaving 13 bases between. This CDR3 has 15 amino acids. The CDR3 coding sequence is TGTGCCAGCTCACCTCTTCCGACAGAGAAAAACATTCAGTACTTC. Protein product: CASSPLPTEKNIQYF.

The CDR3 spells CASSLTVSSSYGYTF. CDR3 nucleotides: TGTGCCAGCAGCCTGACTGTTTCGAGCTCGTATGGCTACACCTTC. The rearrangement joins TRBV14 to TRBJ1-2, with D uncertain. The CDR3 is made up of 15 amino acids. With 4 bases removed from V and 5 bases from J, the gap between germline ends came to 17 bases. Germline CDR1 and CDR2: SGHDN and FVKESK. Full variable domain (remainder filled in from reference TRBV14 and TRBJ1-2): EAGVTQFPSHSVIEKGQTVTLRCDPISGHDNLYWYRRVMGKEIKFLLHFVKESKQDESGMPNNRFLAERTGGTYSTLKVQPAELEDSGVYFCASSLTVSSSYGYTFGSGTRLTVV.

The CDR3 is CASSLDRVGNEQFF. CDR3 sequence (DNA): TGTGCCAGCAGCTTGGACAGGGTTGGGAATGAGCAGTTCTTC. This chain uses TRBV7-2 with TRBJ2-1; TRBD1 agrees at 8 bases. Germline values: CDR1 SGHTA, CDR2 FQGNSA. V was clipped by 3 bases and J by 7 bases; unmatched bases: 5. The CDR3 has 14 amino acids.

The chain links TRBV2 to TRBJ1-4; a possible D gene is TRBD1 (5 bases). The germline V gene has CDR1 SNHLY and CDR2 FYNNEI. The V end was cut by 4 bases, the J end by 10 bases, with 16 bases between. The CDR3 is 14 amino acids. CDR3 amino acids: CASSVSRDNGKLFF. In nucleotides, the CDR3 is TGTGCCAGCAGTGTGAGCAGGGATAACGGAAAACTGTTTTTT.

The chain combines TRBV7-2 with TRBJ1-3; D gene unclear. Trimming took off 5 bases at V and 0 bases at J, with 5 bases between the two ends. CDR1 SGHTA and CDR2 FQGNSA come from the germline V gene. The CDR3 has 13 residues. The CDR3 spells CASSPSSGNTIYF. CDR3 coding DNA: TGTGCCAGCAGCCCGAGCTCTGGAAACACCATATATTTT. Full variable domain (outside the CDR3, taken from reference TRBV7-2 and TRBJ1-3): GAGVSQSPSNKVTEKGKDVELRCDPISGHTALYWYRQSLGQGLEFLIYFQGNSAPDKSGLPSDRFSAERTGGSVSTLTIQRTQQEDSAVYLCASSPSSGNTIYFGEGSWLTVV.

J is TRBJ2-3 and V is TRBV11-2, with D perhaps matching TRBD1 (5 bases). Germline CDR1 and CDR2: SGHAT and FQNNGV. The CDR3 has 14 residues. The V and J ends lost 3 bases and 2 bases respectively, with 9 bases between them. The CDR3 bases are TGTGCCAGCAGCTTGCGACAGAACACAGATACGCAGTATTTT. Its protein is CASSLRQNTDTQYF.

The chain links TRBV2 to TRBJ1-5, with D possibly matching TRBD1 (5 bases). Trimming removed 4 bases from V and 5 bases from J, with 12 bases in between. Germline V gene sequence: CDR1 SNHLY, CDR2 FYNNEI. CDR3 length equals 14 residues. The CDR3 sequence: CASSVFGRDQPQHF. The CDR3 DNA follows: TGTGCCAGCAGTGTCTTCGGCAGGGATCAGCCCCAGCATTTT.

The genes are TRBV30 and TRBJ2-3; D may be TRBD2 (5 bases). Germline assignment: CDR1 GTSNPN and CDR2 SVGIG (reference sequence). V was pared by 5 bases and J by 2 bases, with 32 bases between. The CDR3 length is 20 residues. The CDR3 here is CAWSMYRIPKVVGITDTQYF. The CDR3 bases are TGTGCCTGGTCCATGTACCGCATCCCAAAAGTTGTCGGGATCACAGATACGCAGTATTTT.

V is TRBV29-1 and J is TRBJ2-2; 9 bases fit TRBD1. The ends lost 6 bases at V and 9 bases at J; junction bases unmatched: 5. Germline CDR1 is SQVTM and CDR2 is ANQGSEA. The CDR3 consists of 12 residues. In DNA form, the CDR3 reads TGCAGCGTACTAACAGGGGGCCGGGAGCTGTTTTTT. Translating it yields CSVLTGGRELFF.

The chain employs TRBV24-1 and TRBJ2-2, with no clear D. Germline CDR1 is KGHDR and CDR2 is SFDVKD. The CDR3 is 12 residues long. Trimming took off 6 bases at V and 7 bases at J, with 8 bases between the two ends. The CDR3 loop reads CATSNYNGELFF. CDR3 coding DNA: TGTGCCACCAGTAATTATAACGGGGAGCTGTTTTTT.

This sequence joins TRBV2 and TRBJ1-5, with unresolved D. Germline-derived CDR1 and CDR2 are SNHLY and FYNNEI. The ends were cut back, 7 bases at V and 4 bases at J, with 11 bases in the middle. This CDR3 is 13 amino acids long. The CDR3 region has the DNA TGTGCCAGCACCAAGGTTTTGAATCAGCCCCAGCATTTT. Translated: CASTKVLNQPQHF. Complete variable domain (other parts from reference TRBV2 and TRBJ1-5): EPEVTQTPSHQVTQMGQEVILRCVPISNHLYFYWYRQILGQKVEFLVSFYNNEISEKSEIFDDQFSVERPDGSNFTLKIRSTKLEDSAMYFCASTKVLNQPQHFGDGTRLSIL.

This chain uses TRBV5-1 with TRBJ2-7, with a tentative D call TRBD1 (6 bases). The CDR3 consists of 14 residues. V lost 5 bases to trimming and J lost 2 bases, with 14 bases between them. CDR1 and CDR2 (germline): SGHRS, YFSETQ. The CDR3 spells CASRPETGPYEQYF. The CDR3 region has the DNA TGCGCCAGCAGACCTGAGACAGGTCCCTACGAGCAGTACTTC.

The V and J genes are TRBV23-1 and TRBJ2-7; possible D gene TRBD1, 6 bases. TRBV23-1 belongs to the ORF category, with a function that is uncertain. The CDR3 extends over 21 amino acids. Trimming removed 1 base from V and 6 bases from J, with 34 bases in between. The CDR3 loop reads CASSQWRSDRSPPRAFCEQYF. The DNA for the CDR3 is TGCGCCAGCAGTCAATGGAGGTCGGACAGAAGCCCTCCCCGTGCGTTCTGCGAGCAGTACTTC.

This clone was counted only a few times. The chain links TRBV23-1 to TRBJ1-1; no reliable D call. TRBV23-1 is an ORF; its function is uncertain. The CDR3 sequence is 16 residues long. V was shortened by 4 bases and J by 3 bases, with 18 bases between the two germline ends. The CDR3 DNA reads TGCGCCAGCAGTCGATTTCGAGAGAGAAACTACACTGAAGCTTTCTTT. It is translated as CASSRFRERNYTEAFF.

In this sample, this clone turned up once. The J gene is TRBJ1-2, the V gene TRBV7-2; the D gene is possibly TRBD1 (5 bases). Germline lookup yields CDR1 SGHTA and CDR2 FQGNSA. V shed 5 bases and J shed 6 bases, with 13 bases lying between them. The CDR3 consists of 13 residues. The CDR3 DNA is TGTGCCAGCAGCACCGCGGGAGGGGATGGCTACACCTTC. As protein: CASSTAGGDGYTF.

V is TRBV18 and J is TRBJ2-7; 10 nucleotides agree with TRBD1. The CDR3 runs 17 residues. Germline V gene sequence: CDR1 KGHSH, CDR2 LQKENI. Trimming cost V 1 base and J 0 bases; bases outside gene matches: 6. CDR3 DNA: TGTGCCAGCTCACCACTCCTCCGGGACAGGGGCTCCTACGAGCAGTACTTC. This gives the protein CASSPLLRDRGSYEQYF.

The chain has TRBV29-1 and TRBJ2-7; 11 bases match TRBD2. The CDR3 has 13 amino acids. Trimming took 4 bases from V and 1 from J; bases not matched to a gene: 0. Germline CDR1 reads SQVTM; CDR2 reads ANQGSEA. CDR3 sequence (DNA): TGCAGCGTTGTAGCGGGGGGGTCCTACGAGCAGTACTTC. It yields the protein CSVVAGGSYEQYF.

The genes are TRBV7-9 and TRBJ2-1; D is tentatively TRBD1 or TRBD2 (5 bases each). Trimming shortened V by 4 bases and J by 10 bases, and 11 bases separated the two germline ends. Germline V gene data show CDR1 as SEHNR and CDR2 as FQNEAQ (reference sequence). The CDR3 covers 12 residues. CDR3 protein: CASSSSGPEQFF. The CDR3 DNA reads as TGTGCCAGCAGCTCATCGGGACCGGAGCAGTTCTTC.

J is TRBJ2-1 and V is TRBV5-1; no clear D gene. The CDR3 length is 14 residues. V was trimmed by 0 bases and J by 8 bases, leaving 12 bases between them. The germline V gene encodes CDR1 SGHRS and CDR2 YFSETQ. The CDR3 protein is CASSLGAAVDEQFF. CDR3 in DNA: TGCGCCAGCAGCTTGGGGGCGGCAGTCGATGAGCAGTTCTTC.

This clone was seen a handful of times. The V gene is TRBV5-1, the J gene TRBJ1-6; D possibly corresponds to TRBD1 (5 bases). The V gene's germline CDR1 is SGHRS and CDR2 YFSETQ. The CDR3 loop spans 13 amino acids. Trimming left V 7 bases short and J 4 bases short, with 9 bases between. DNA for the CDR3: TGCGCCAGCGGGACGGAGTATAATTCACCCCTCCACTTT. It translates to CASGTEYNSPLHF.

The chain's CDR3 is CASSSTRTSTDTQYF. CDR3 bases: TGTGCCAGCAGCTCCACTAGGACGAGCACAGATACGCAGTATTTT. This rearrangement joins TRBV7-2 to TRBJ2-3; TRBD2 is a possible D gene (5 bases). CDR3 length: 15 amino acids. V lost 4 bases to trimming and J lost 0 bases, with 11 bases between them. CDR1 is SGHTA, CDR2 FQGNSA, per germline.

This clone showed up just a few times. V is TRBV29-1 and J is TRBJ1-1; D may be TRBD1 (6 bases). This CDR3 comprises 13 residues. From germline, CDR1 is SQVTM and CDR2 ANQGSEA. V was cut by 7 bases and J by 4 bases, with 16 bases left in between. The CDR3 nucleotides read TGCAGCGCTATCAGGGGAGAGGGCACTGAAGCTTTCTTT. Amino acids: CSAIRGEGTEAFF.

The J gene is TRBJ2-7, the V gene TRBV20-1, with 9 nucleotides matching TRBD2. The V and J ends lost 3 bases and 2 bases, in that order; junction bases with no gene match: 2. CDR1 and CDR2 from the germline V gene are DFQATT and SNEGSKA (reference sequence). The CDR3 is 13 residues long. Written as DNA, the CDR3 is TGCAGTGCTAGTAGCGGGGGAACCTACGAGCAGTACTTC. This codes for CSASSGGTYEQYF.